The T cell receptor (beta chain) under discussion was sequenced for a study of blood T cells in healthy people across ages. The CDR3 sequence is 15 residues long. CDR1 and CDR2 (germline): LGHDT, YNNKEL (reference sequence). The V segment lost 1 base and the J segment 5 bases; nucleotides outside the gene matches: 7. PCR was performed a second time for roughly 7 to 12 cycles using a sample-barcoded 5' primer and a J-beta primer mix. TCRdb analysed the 5' RACE reads with MiXCR anew, one entry per CDR3 protein. The sample includes 1 million or so distinct CDR3 sequences, 45% of them seen just once. Sequenced sample: blood. The gene calls are TRBV3-1 and TRBJ2-5, with 7 nucleotides matching TRBD2. This receptor was identified in a woman aged 55-70 years in good health. The CDR3 reads CASSQGGGGSETQYF. CDR3 DNA: TGTGCCAGCAGCCAAGGTGGTGGCGGGAGTGAGACCCAGTACTTC.